Here is one T cell receptor (beta chain) with its context. Naive CD8 cells were CD45RO-negative, positively selected for CCR7, excluding terminally differentiated effector memory CD45RA+ cells. Germline CDR1 reads MNHNS; CDR2 reads SASEGT. J gave up 3 bases and V 3 bases, and 7 bases lay outside the gene matches. This CDR3 spans 16 amino acids. These data are taken from a study of shared clonotypes between healthy human individuals. Only in-frame clones appear in the TCRdb table, and some are missing; sequencing was by immunoSEQ multiplex PCR. The sample shows some 600,000 clones, 96% of them seen only once.

This clonotype was sampled from a woman under 40 in good health. Material: naive CD8+ T cells sorted from blood. This chain uses TRBV6-1 with TRBJ1-5; 8 nucleotides align to TRBD1. Here the CDR3 DNA reads TGTGCCAGCAGTGAGTACAGGGGGAACGTCAATCAGCCCCAGCATTTT. It specifies CASSEYRGNVNQPQHF.